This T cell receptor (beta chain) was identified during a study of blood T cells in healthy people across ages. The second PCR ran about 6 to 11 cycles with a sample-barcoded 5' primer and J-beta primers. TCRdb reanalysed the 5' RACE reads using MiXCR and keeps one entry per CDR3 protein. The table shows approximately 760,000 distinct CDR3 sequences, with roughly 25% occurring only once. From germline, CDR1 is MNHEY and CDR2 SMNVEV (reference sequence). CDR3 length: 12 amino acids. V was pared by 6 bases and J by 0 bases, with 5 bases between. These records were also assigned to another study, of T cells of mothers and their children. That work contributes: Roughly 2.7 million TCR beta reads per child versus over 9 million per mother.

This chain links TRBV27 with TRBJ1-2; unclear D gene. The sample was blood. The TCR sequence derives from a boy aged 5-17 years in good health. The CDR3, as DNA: TGTGCCAGCAGGAACTCTAACTATGGCTACACCTTC. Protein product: CASRNSNYGYTF.